This TCR beta chain was sequenced during a study of identical twins. The study, taken as a whole, reports: The analysis was cross-sectional rather than longitudinal within donors.

CDR3 length: 12 residues. Germline values: CDR1 DFQATT, CDR2 SNEGSKA (reference sequence). Trimming cost V 4 bases and J 4 bases, with 9 bases left between them. This clonotype was counted between two and nine times. No antigen is known for it. A universal primer site was added by template switching, and unique molecular identifiers were carried by the cDNA. In TCRdb, the 5' RACE reads were re-called with MiXCR into one record per CDR3 protein. The sample lists fewer than 800,000 distinct CDR3 sequences; around 7.5% were seen once. This sample was also put to use in a study of yellow fever vaccine responses in identical twins. From that study: The T cell response to vaccination in identical twins was reportedly partly convergent and partly personalized.

The chain couples TRBV20-1 to TRBJ2-3; weak D call: TRBD1 (5 bases). The source material was PBMCs. This TCR derives from a woman in her late teens or twenties in good health. CDR3 bases: TGCAGTGCTATAGGGGTCGCAGATACGCAGTATTTT. It encodes CSAIGVADTQYF.